Below, 28 T cell receptor beta chains from the same sample are listed, as sequenced in a study of OX40 agonist ivuxolimab in advanced cancers. Produced via immunoSEQ multiplex PCR; TCRdb's table is partial and in-frame only. Seen here are about 81,000 clones, approximately 85% observed once, and the top ten hold 0.22%. Sequenced material: CD4+ or CD8+ T cells sorted from blood, taken in a trial of the OX40 agonist ivuxolimab. The receptors derive from an adult with an advanced solid tumor such as melanoma, head and neck, liver or kidney cancer.

This sequence joins TRBV7-2 and TRBJ2-1, with D hard to call. The CDR3 totals 12 residues. Germline lookup yields CDR1 SGHTA and CDR2 FQGNSA. Deletions cut 1 base from V and 5 bases from J, with 3 bases between. CDR3 in amino acids: CASSLGHNEQFF. In nucleotides, the CDR3 is TGTGCCAGCAGCTTAGGACACAATGAGCAGTTCTTC.

The rearrangement joins TRBV6-5 to TRBJ2-7, with a weak D call TRBD1 (5 bases). The CDR3 consists of 14 residues. Germline CDR1 is MNHEY and CDR2 is SVGAGI. The V and J ends lost 6 bases and 7 bases respectively, with 19 bases between them. The CDR3 sequence is CASRGNQGSGEQYV. DNA for the CDR3: TGTGCCAGCAGGGGCAACCAGGGTAGTGGGGAGCAGTACGTC.

This clone was found a few times. The chain carries TRBV15 and TRBJ2-7; D is undetermined. V lost 0 bases and J lost 1, with 7 bases in between. Germline CDR1 is LNHNV and CDR2 is YYDKDF (reference sequence). The CDR3 consists of 14 residues. The CDR3 loop is CATSRDERSYEQYF. The CDR3 nucleotides read TGTGCCACCAGCAGAGATGAGAGGTCCTACGAGCAGTACTTC.

J is TRBJ1-4 and V is TRBV15; 7 nucleotides agree with TRBD1. The V gene's germline CDR1 is LNHNV and CDR2 YYDKDF (reference sequence). J gave up 0 bases and V 3 bases, and 7 bases lay outside the gene matches. The CDR3 runs to 17 residues. Written as DNA, the CDR3 is TGTGCCACCAGCAGCGCATACAGGGGAACAACTAATGAAAAACTGTTTTTT. It codes for CATSSAYRGTTNEKLFF. Looking up the rest from reference TRBV15 and TRBJ1-4 gives the full variable domain: DAMVIQNPRYQVTQFGKPVTLSCSQTLNHNVMYWYQQKSSQAPKLLFHYYDKDFNNEADTPDNFQSRRPNTSFCFLDIRSPGLGDTAMYLCATSSAYRGTTNEKLFFGSGTQLSVL.

The chain uses TRBV19 and TRBJ1-1, with TRBD1 matching over 9 bases. V shed 7 bases, J shed 3 bases, and the junction held 6 bases outside the gene matches. Germline V gene sequence: CDR1 LNHDA, CDR2 SQIVND (reference sequence). CDR3 length equals 14 residues. The CDR3 DNA follows: TGTGCCAGTAAACAGGGGGCTGAGGACACTGAAGCTTTCTTT. It yields the protein CASKQGAEDTEAFF.

The chain joins TRBV19 to TRBJ2-7, with D tentatively TRBD2 (6 bases). The CDR3 is 16 residues long. Germline V gives CDR1 LNHDA, CDR2 SQIVND (reference sequence). V was cut by 6 bases and J by 7 bases, with 25 bases left in between. The CDR3 region is CASSPAARGVGGEQYF. DNA of the CDR3: TGTGCCAGTAGCCCTGCGGCGAGAGGGGTTGGGGGGGAGCAGTACTTC. The full variable domain, in which reference TRBV19 and TRBJ2-7 provide the parts outside the CDR3, is DGGITQSPKYLFRKEGQNVTLSCEQNLNHDAMYWYRQDPGQGLRLIYYSQIVNDFQKGDIAEGYSVSREKKESFPLTVTSAQKNPTAFYLCASSPAARGVGGEQYFGPGTRLTVT.

This chain links TRBV25-1 with TRBJ2-5, with D perhaps matching TRBD1 (6 bases). Germline CDR1 MGHDK, CDR2 SYGVNS. This CDR3 is 14 amino acids long. Trimming cost V 3 bases and J 4 bases, with 12 bases left between them. CDR3 nucleotide sequence: TGTGCCAGCAGTGACAGGGGTGAGGGAGAGACCCAGTACTTC. Amino acids: CASSDRGEGETQYF.

J is TRBJ1-1 and V is TRBV18; no definite D call. The CDR3 spans 14 residues. Trimming pared 3 bases from V and 0 bases from J, leaving 8 bases between. Germline V lookup: CDR1 KGHSH, CDR2 LQKENI. Here the CDR3 DNA reads TGTGCCAGCTCACCTGAGAGGGTGAACACTGAAGCTTTCTTT. This encodes CASSPERVNTEAFF.

V usage is TRBV6-4 and J usage is TRBJ2-2; 7 bases are a match to TRBD1. J was trimmed by 6 bases and V by 0 bases; bases with no gene match: 7. There are 16 residues in the CDR3. The germline CDR1 and CDR2 sequences are MRHNA and SNTAGT. The CDR3 reads CASSDSTTGYPGELFF. In DNA form, the CDR3 reads TGTGCCAGCAGTGACTCTACGACAGGGTATCCCGGGGAGCTGTTTTTT.

The rearrangement uses TRBV6-6 and TRBJ2-7; D not resolved. The CDR3 is 12 amino acids. Trimming pared 1 base from V and 7 bases from J, leaving 8 bases between. Germline values: CDR1 MNHNY, CDR2 SVGAGI (reference sequence). CDR3 residues: CASSYWQTEQYF. In nucleotides, the CDR3 is TGTGCCAGCAGTTACTGGCAGACTGAGCAGTACTTC.

The chain has TRBV4-1 and TRBJ1-2; D is possibly TRBD1 (6 bases). Germline V gene data show CDR1 as MGHRA and CDR2 as YSYEKL. This CDR3 is built from 15 residues. V was clipped by 4 bases and J by 4 bases, with 16 bases between them. The CDR3 region is CASSLQGLRGYGYTF. In DNA form, the CDR3 reads TGCGCCAGCAGCCTACAGGGCCTCAGGGGCTATGGCTACACCTTC.

This clone has just a few counts. For the CDR3, the DNA is TGTGCCAGCAGCTTTTCCGGAAACACCATATATTTT. This encodes CASSFSGNTIYF. The genes are TRBV7-9 and TRBJ1-3; unclear D gene. This CDR3 has 12 residues. Trimming shortened V by 3 bases and J by 4 bases, and 4 bases separated the two germline ends. The germline V gene encodes CDR1 SEHNR and CDR2 FQNEAQ (reference sequence).

CDR3 amino acids: CASSLASGLATYEQYF. CDR3 nucleotides: TGTGCCAGCAGCTTAGCTTCCGGACTAGCTACCTACGAGCAGTACTTC. This chain connects TRBV7-8 to TRBJ2-7, with 8 bases that match TRBD2. CDR3 size: 16 residues. The ends lost 0 bases at V and 2 bases at J; junction bases unmatched: 6. CDR1 is SGHVS, CDR2 FQNEAQ, per germline. The whole variable domain, filled in from reference TRBV7-8 and TRBJ2-7, reads GAGVSQSPRYKVAKRGQDVALRCDPISGHVSLFWYQQALGQGPEFLTYFQNEAQLDKSGLPSDRFFAERPEGSVSTLKIQRTQQEDSAVYLCASSLASGLATYEQYFGPGTRLTVT.

The CDR3 region is CASSQGQGAYNEQFF. The CDR3 nucleotides read TGCGCCAGCAGCCAGGGACAGGGCGCCTACAATGAGCAGTTCTTC. This chain links TRBV5-1 with TRBJ2-1; 9 nucleotides match TRBD1. J was trimmed by 2 bases and V by 4 bases; bases with no gene match: 4. This CDR3 has 15 residues. Germline V gives CDR1 SGHRS, CDR2 YFSETQ.

The V and J genes are TRBV5-4 and TRBJ2-5; TRBD2 matches at 8 bases. CDR3 length: 16 amino acids. CDR1 is SGHNT, CDR2 YYREEE, per germline (reference sequence). V dropped 0 bases and J dropped 2; count of bases not matched to a gene: 6. The DNA for the CDR3 is TGTGCCAGCAGCTTGGCCATGGCGGGGGGACAAGAGACCCAGTACTTC. Translated, it gives CASSLAMAGGQETQYF.

With regard to this clone: The sample carries other DNA sequences with the same CDR3. The rearrangement links TRBV15 to TRBJ1-3; D gene unclear. CDR1 and CDR2 from the germline V gene are LNHNV and YYDKDF (reference sequence). CDR3 length equals 15 residues. V lost 0 bases and J 0 bases, leaving 6 bases between the germline ends. CDR3 in amino acids: CATSRDGVSGNTIYF. CDR3 coding DNA: TGTGCCACCAGCAGAGATGGGGTCTCTGGAAACACCATATATTTT. The full variable domain, with the rest looked up from reference TRBV15 and TRBJ1-3, is DAMVIQNPRYQVTQFGKPVTLSCSQTLNHNVMYWYQQKSSQAPKLLFHYYDKDFNNEADTPDNFQSRRPNTSFCFLDIRSPGLGDTAMYLCATSRDGVSGNTIYFGEGSWLTVV.

The rearrangement uses TRBV5-1 and TRBJ1-1, with D possibly TRBD1 on 5 matching bases. CDR3 length: 13 residues. The germline CDR1 and CDR2 sequences are SGHRS and YFSETQ. V lost 2 bases and J 1 base, leaving 6 bases between the germline ends. The CDR3 region is CASSLQENTEAFF. CDR3 DNA sequence: TGCGCCAGCAGCTTACAGGAGAACACTGAAGCTTTCTTT.

V and J are TRBV7-8 and TRBJ1-3; no firm D call. With 2 bases removed from V and 2 bases from J, the gap between germline ends came to 13 bases. This CDR3 spans 16 amino acids. Looked up from germline, CDR1 is SGHVS and CDR2 is FQNEAQ. CDR3: CASSLSRMSTGNTIYF. The CDR3, as DNA: TGTGCCAGCAGCTTATCCAGGATGAGTACTGGAAACACCATATATTTT.

V usage is TRBV5-5 and J usage is TRBJ2-1; TRBD1 aligns across 9 bases. The CDR3 contains 13 residues. Germline V gene sequence: CDR1 SGHKS, CDR2 YYEKEE (reference sequence). V trimming: 4 bases; J trimming: 7 bases; junction bases outside the gene matches: 3. The CDR3 protein is CASSRGQGNEQFF. DNA of the CDR3: TGTGCCAGCAGCAGAGGACAGGGGAATGAGCAGTTCTTC.

The chain employs TRBV6-1 and TRBJ2-3; D is perhaps TRBD2 (6 bases). Trimming took off 7 bases at V and 5 bases at J, with 16 bases between the two ends. CDR3 length equals 14 residues. Germline values: CDR1 MNHNS, CDR2 SASEGT. The CDR3 nucleotides are TGTGCCAGCATTAAAAGGGGAGGTAGAGATACGCAGTATTTT. Its protein product is CASIKRGGRDTQYF.

The chain has TRBV7-2 and TRBJ1-5; possibly TRBD1 for D (6 bases). This CDR3 is built from 15 residues. Germline CDR1 and CDR2: SGHTA and FQGNSA. Trimming stripped 5 bases from V and 3 bases from J, with 14 bases between. The CDR3 region is CASSPGTLDNQPQHF. For the CDR3, the DNA is TGTGCCAGCAGCCCCGGGACACTGGACAATCAGCCCCAGCATTTT.

The rearrangement uses TRBV5-6 and TRBJ2-7, with 7 positions matching TRBD2. Trimming cost V 3 bases and J 1 base; bases outside gene matches: 7. The CDR3 contains 15 residues. Germline V gene sequence: CDR1 SGHDT, CDR2 YYEEEE. The CDR3 loop is CASSYAGTKSYEQYF. DNA of the CDR3: TGTGCCAGCAGCTACGCCGGGACTAAATCCTACGAGCAGTACTTC.

This chain links TRBV19 with TRBJ1-2; D remains unclear. Trimming shortened V by 6 bases and J by 8 bases, and 16 bases separated the two germline ends. The germline gives CDR1 LNHDA, CDR2 SQIVND (reference sequence). The CDR3 has 13 residues. The CDR3 DNA reads as TGTGCCAGTAGGCCGGTGTCCCCGGGGGGCTACACCTTC. The encoded protein is CASRPVSPGGYTF.

The chain recombines TRBV7-2 with TRBJ2-3, with 10 bases fitting TRBD1. The CDR3 totals 15 residues. The germline gives CDR1 SGHTA, CDR2 FQGNSA. With 5 bases clipped from V and 1 base from J, the junction kept 3 bases outside the gene matches. The DNA for the CDR3 is TGTGCCAGCAGCACAGGGACAGGGGGCACAGATACGCAGTATTTT. This gives the protein CASSTGTGGTDTQYF.

This clone appeared a single time. This chain uses TRBV29-1 with TRBJ2-7, with a tentative D call TRBD2 (5 bases). The CDR3 is 11 amino acids. Germline loops: CDR1 SQVTM, CDR2 ANQGSEA. Trimming pared 7 bases from V and 3 bases from J, leaving 10 bases between. CDR3 amino acids: CSAGLYYEQYF. Here the CDR3 DNA reads TGCAGCGCAGGACTTTACTACGAGCAGTACTTC.

This clone appeared a single time. This chain connects TRBV5-6 to TRBJ2-3, with D possibly matching TRBD2 (6 bases). V was trimmed by 0 bases and J by 4 bases, leaving 12 bases between them. The CDR3 loop spans 15 amino acids. Germline V gene sequence: CDR1 SGHDT, CDR2 YYEEEE. The CDR3 DNA sequence: TGTGCCAGCAGCTTGGGTGCCTGGAGGGCAGATACGCAGTATTTT. Protein: CASSLGAWRADTQYF. The whole variable domain, remainder taken from reference TRBV5-6 and TRBJ2-3, is DAGVTQSPTHLIKTRGQQVTLRCSPKSGHDTVSWYQQALGQGPQFIFQYYEEEERQRGNFPDRFSGHQFPNYSSELNVNALLLGDSALYLCASSLGAWRADTQYFGPGTRLTVL.

The V gene is TRBV28, the J gene TRBJ2-3; D is possibly TRBD1 or TRBD2 (6 bases each). Germline values: CDR1 MDHEN, CDR2 SYDVKM. The CDR3 spans 14 residues. V was trimmed by 8 bases and J by 2 bases, leaving 14 bases between them. In DNA form, the CDR3 reads TGTGCCAGCGTCCCCCGGGGGCCCACAGATACGCAGTATTTT. This codes for CASVPRGPTDTQYF.

The chain combines TRBV5-1 with TRBJ2-1; 11 bases line up with TRBD2. This CDR3 has 17 residues. J lost 7 bases, V lost 4 bases, and 13 bases had no gene match. Germline loops: CDR1 SGHRS, CDR2 YFSETQ. CDR3 coding DNA: TGCGCCAGCAGCCGCGAGGGCCTAGCGGGGGGCCGTAATGAGCAGTTCTTC. Translating it yields CASSREGLAGGRNEQFF.